A selection of T cell receptor beta chains follows, all from one sample in a study of shared clonotypes between healthy human individuals. Only in-frame clones appear in the TCRdb table, and some are missing; sequencing was by immunoSEQ multiplex PCR. The sample has 300,000 to 400,000 clones; more than 75% are singletons. The sample consisted of memory CD8+ T cells sorted from blood. Source of these receptors: a man between 18 and 29 years old in good health. The CDR3 runs from the conserved cysteine through the conserved F or W. Each record gives: CDR3 protein, CDR3 DNA, V gene, D gene, clone size, J gene. D genes are given only for firm matches. Size is stated for part of the rows, as once, few or many counts, or as a class when the clone is expanded.

cdr3_aa: CASSPGHDYEQYF; cdr3_nt: TGTGCCAGTAGTCCGGGACACGATTACGAGCAGTACTTC; v_call: TRBV19; d_call: -; clone_size: -; j_call: TRBJ2-7
cdr3_aa: CASSLAGDSYEQYF; cdr3_nt: TGTGCCAGCAGTTTGGCTGGAGACTCCTACGAGCAGTACTTC; v_call: TRBV28; d_call: -; clone_size: -; j_call: TRBJ2-7
cdr3_aa: CASSVKTGGPYNEQFF; cdr3_nt: TGTGCCAGCAGCGTAAAGACGGGAGGTCCCTACAATGAGCAGTTCTTC; v_call: TRBV9; d_call: TRBD2; clone_size: -; j_call: TRBJ2-1
cdr3_aa: CASRQQTGGFYEQYF; cdr3_nt: TGTGCCAGCAGGCAACAGACAGGCGGCTTTTACGAGCAGTACTTC; v_call: TRBV2; d_call: -; clone_size: -; j_call: TRBJ2-7
cdr3_aa: CASSISGTGIHEQYF; cdr3_nt: TGTGCCAGTAGTATTTCCGGGACAGGGATCCACGAGCAGTACTTC; v_call: TRBV19; d_call: TRBD1; clone_size: many; j_call: TRBJ2-7
cdr3_aa: CASNSQDRGYTDTQYF; cdr3_nt: TGTGCCAGCAACTCTCAGGATCGGGGCTACACAGATACGCAGTATTTT; v_call: TRBV11-3; d_call: -; clone_size: -; j_call: TRBJ2-3
cdr3_aa: CASSEGLRVRNQPQHF; cdr3_nt: TGTGCCAGCAGTGAAGGTTTGAGGGTGAGAAATCAGCCCCAGCATTTT; v_call: TRBV6-1; d_call: -; clone_size: -; j_call: TRBJ1-5
cdr3_aa: CASSVGDGSYEQYF; cdr3_nt: TGTGCCAGCAGCGTAGGGGACGGCTCCTACGAGCAGTACTTC; v_call: TRBV9; d_call: -; clone_size: once; j_call: TRBJ2-7
cdr3_aa: CASSLMGSYEQYF; cdr3_nt: TGTGCCAGCAGTTTAATGGGGTCGTACGAGCAGTACTTC; v_call: TRBV27; d_call: -; clone_size: -; j_call: TRBJ2-7
cdr3_aa: CASSVDRVLNWIYTDTQYF; cdr3_nt: TGTGCCAGCAGCGTGGACAGGGTGTTAAATTGGATCTACACAGATACGCAGTATTTT; v_call: TRBV5-6; d_call: TRBD1; clone_size: few; j_call: TRBJ2-3
cdr3_aa: CASSYTLRGNNYGYTF; cdr3_nt: TGTGCCAGCAGTTATACTCTCCGGGGAAATAACTATGGCTACACCTTC; v_call: TRBV6-5; d_call: -; clone_size: -; j_call: TRBJ1-2
cdr3_aa: CASSNRADRVGTDTQYF; cdr3_nt: TGTGCCAGCAGCAACCGGGCGGACAGGGTAGGCACAGATACGCAGTATTTT; v_call: TRBV7-2; d_call: TRBD1; clone_size: many; j_call: TRBJ2-3
cdr3_aa: CASSLKRPLNTIYF; cdr3_nt: TGTGCCAGCAGTTTAAAACGGCCACTTAACACCATATATTTT; v_call: TRBV27; d_call: -; clone_size: -; j_call: TRBJ1-3
cdr3_aa: CASSIQGATKNIQYF; cdr3_nt: TGCGCCAGCAGCATACAGGGGGCTACCAAAAACATTCAGTACTTC; v_call: TRBV5-1; d_call: TRBD1; clone_size: -; j_call: TRBJ2-4
cdr3_aa: CATSSGGELFF; cdr3_nt: TGCGCCACATCTTCAGGCGGGGAGCTGTTTTTT; v_call: TRBV5-1; d_call: -; clone_size: -; j_call: TRBJ2-2
cdr3_aa: CASSFTGGGSGYTF; cdr3_nt: TGTGCCAGCAGTTTTACAGGGGGCGGGAGTGGCTACACCTTC; v_call: TRBV27; d_call: TRBD1; clone_size: -; j_call: TRBJ1-2
cdr3_aa: CASSSTGRYEQYF; cdr3_nt: TGTGCCAGCAGTTCGACAGGGCGGTACGAGCAGTACTTC; v_call: TRBV28; d_call: TRBD1; clone_size: -; j_call: TRBJ2-7
cdr3_aa: CASSVRGNQPQHF; cdr3_nt: TGTGCCAGCAGCGTCCGGGGCAATCAGCCCCAGCATTTT; v_call: TRBV7-2; d_call: -; clone_size: few; j_call: TRBJ1-5
cdr3_aa: CAWRRPYNSPLHF; cdr3_nt: TGTGCCTGGAGGCGACCTTATAATTCACCCCTCCACTTT; v_call: TRBV30; d_call: -; clone_size: -; j_call: TRBJ1-6
cdr3_aa: CASSQETFRSPIWYEQYF; cdr3_nt: TGTGCCAGCAGCCAAGAGACCTTCCGGAGCCCGATATGGTACGAGCAGTACTTC; v_call: TRBV14; d_call: -; clone_size: -; j_call: TRBJ2-7
cdr3_aa: CASSLGTSGKSSYEQYF; cdr3_nt: TGTGCCAGCAGCTTGGGGACTAGCGGGAAAAGCTCCTACGAGCAGTACTTC; v_call: TRBV11-2; d_call: TRBD2; clone_size: -; j_call: TRBJ2-7
cdr3_aa: CASSLYPGYSYNEQFF; cdr3_nt: TGTGCCAGCAGTTTATATCCGGGGTACTCCTACAATGAGCAGTTCTTC; v_call: TRBV27; d_call: -; clone_size: -; j_call: TRBJ2-1
cdr3_aa: CASSDGNGNTEAFF; cdr3_nt: TGTGCCAGCAGTGATGGTAACGGTAACACTGAAGCTTTCTTT; v_call: TRBV2; d_call: -; clone_size: -; j_call: TRBJ1-1
cdr3_aa: CASSQDAGGRTGELFF; cdr3_nt: TGCGCCAGCAGCCAAGACGCGGGAGGACGGACCGGGGAGCTGTTTTTT; v_call: TRBV4-3; d_call: TRBD2; clone_size: -; j_call: TRBJ2-2
cdr3_aa: CASSVEGLSNEQFF; cdr3_nt: TGTGCCAGCAGCGTAGAGGGACTCTCCAATGAGCAGTTCTTC; v_call: TRBV9; d_call: -; clone_size: -; j_call: TRBJ2-1
cdr3_aa: CASSVTGGLTEAFF; cdr3_nt: TGTGCCAGCAGCGTGACAGGGGGCCTCACTGAAGCTTTCTTT; v_call: TRBV27; d_call: TRBD1; clone_size: -; j_call: TRBJ1-1
cdr3_aa: CASSRSRGTVGNTIYF; cdr3_nt: TGTGCCAGCAGCCGGTCCCGCGGGACAGTGGGAAACACCATATATTTT; v_call: TRBV28; d_call: TRBD1; clone_size: -; j_call: TRBJ1-3
cdr3_aa: CASSDPGDTQYF; cdr3_nt: TGTGCCAGCAGCGACCCGGGAGATACGCAGTATTTT; v_call: TRBV7-9; d_call: -; clone_size: -; j_call: TRBJ2-3
cdr3_aa: CASSRGQGRTFF; cdr3_nt: TGTGCCAGCAGCCGAGGTCAGGGGAGGACTTTCTTT; v_call: TRBV9; d_call: -; clone_size: -; j_call: TRBJ1-1